This T cell receptor (beta chain) was observed in a study of shared clonotypes between healthy human individuals (dated by TCRdb to 2018 to 2020). General notes on the study: A couple of women and a few men aged 18 to 49 years were included in the cohort. Per donor, three plates each were used for CD4 naive and CD4 memory, two for CD8 naive, and one for CD8 memory. Leukapheresis yielded between about 0.8 and 9.5 billion PBMCs per donor. The study deeply sequenced blood TCR repertoires of five healthy adults to estimate repertoire size and the extent of clonotype sharing between individuals. To increase sequencing depth and limit assay-specific biases, TCR repertoire library preparation and sequencing were carried out by different laboratories using diverse techniques. What the work shows at the level of the full study, not this receptor alone: When several donors were compared, the shared fraction of clonotypes was about 5.4% for naive CD4, less than 4% for naive CD8, 2.3% for memory CD4, and under 0.5% for memory CD8. Because the study included a small number of donors, the genetic and exposure-history diversity represented was limited. Naive subsets generally had larger estimated clonotype richness than memory subsets did. Sampling was restricted to blood, and TCR repertoires in tissue are likely to differ from TCR repertoires in blood. Even with the large sequencing depth, rarefaction of the sorted-subset datasets indicated that sequencing was incomplete. Clonotypes shared by all four sorted-subset donors showed higher generation probabilities than non-shared clonotypes. Pairwise subsampling led to the expectation that sequencing depth would affect the degree of clonotype sharing among donors.

CD8 naive samples were CD45RO-negative cells positively selected for CCR7, giving a CD45RA+CCR7+ population that excluded TemRA cells. Donors were healthy HIV-negative adults with no recently reported acute infections or vaccinations. Every donor was a Caucasian adult living in Nashville, Tennessee, USA. Blood was obtained by leukapheresis, after which PBMCs were separated by Ficoll-Histopaque density gradient centrifugation and cryopreserved in liquid nitrogen vapor phase. Analytical flow cytometry was used to check the purity and quantity of every magnetically sorted T cell population. Genomic DNA was isolated from each sorted fraction and quantified by UV absorbance on a Nanodrop 2000c. Comment on this clone: Its antigen is not yet known. Base qualities are not at hand, and no much larger clone is one base apart.

Using the deep immunoSEQ assay, TCR CDR3 regions were amplified from genomic DNA by multiplex PCR. Extracted genomic DNA from each cell subset was spread evenly across all wells of several immunoSEQ 96-well plates, with each plate serving as a replicate. For sorted subsets, around 0.2 ug of genomic DNA, equivalent to roughly 33,000 T cell genomes, went into each replicate PCR. Purified libraries were measured with a Qubit 3.0 fluorometer, size-checked on a Bioanalyzer 2100, and measured again with the KAPA Library Quantification kit. A separate single-read 150-cycle Illumina NextSeq 550 flow cell was used to sequence each immunoSEQ 96-well plate. The paper's data handling went like this. Because the immunoSEQ output included only junctional sequences and no quality scores, the filtering could not be the same as the filtering used for full-length reads. To assign V/J genes and CDR3, sequences were annotated using PyIR, a Python wrapper for IgBLAST v1.9, with IMGT germline references. Any read was removed if the V/J assignment was weak (E-value above 1e-6), the CDR3 was missing, or the read contained stop codons, out-of-frame junctions, or ambiguous translated residues. V3J clonotypes were defined as sequences sharing the same inferred V gene, J gene, and CDR3 amino acid sequence. Percentage overlap between repertoires was computed as shared unique clonotypes divided by the size of the smaller repertoire. RTK rarefaction, the Chao1 estimator, and Recon v2.1 estimates of unobserved clonotypes were used to assess repertoire richness. OLGA was used to compute generation probabilities for all TCRbeta clonotypes that the gDNA method yielded from a few donors. In its TCRdb copy, this immuneACCESS table keeps in-frame sequences only and misses some clones. Where compared with another copy, unresolved V genes explain less than half of these, and the others have no known cause. V and J calls and clone size come straight from that table; D and trimming were deduced from the DNA. In this sample the table shows around 2,000,000 clones, roughly 94% of which occur a single time. The ten most abundant clones make up 1.2% of the sample.

CDR1 and CDR2 (SGHNT, YYREEE) derive from the germline V gene (reference sequence). From its cysteine to its phenylalanine, the CDR3 spans 16 amino acids. The retained sequence is limited to the CDR3, 48 bases, with the frame set at the first base. Trimming takes 4 bases from V and 3 bases from J, and the germline ends sit 17 bases apart. Sequences were obtained from naive CD8+ T cells sorted from blood. In the paper's terms, the cell subset or site label means: CD45RA+CCR7+. The clonotype comes from a man between 18 and 35 years old in good health. Here the chain combines TRBV5-4 and TRBJ1-5; TRBD1 is a possible D gene, resting on 6 matching bases. The CDR3 in this case is CASSNQGTGINQPQHF. The sequence in DNA is TGTGCCAGCAGCAATCAGGGGACCGGGATCAATCAGCCCCAGCATTTT.